The 2 T cell receptor beta chains below were found in one sample sequenced in a study of neurological immune-mediated disorders. MiXCR was run by TCRdb on the 5' RACE reads, yielding one entry per CDR3 protein. This table holds about 59,000 distinct CDR3 sequences, less than 25% found once. As for time point: technical triplicate 2. The material sequenced was PBMCs. All receptors derive from a man in his 60s with HTLV-1-associated myelopathy (HAM/TSP).

This clonotype was recorded at least ten times. This chain joins TRBV7-3 and TRBJ2-5; D might be TRBD2 (6 bases). Germline CDR1 reads SGHTA; CDR2 reads FQGTGA. The CDR3 loop spans 13 amino acids. V was shortened by 3 bases and J by 2 bases, with 7 bases between the two germline ends. The CDR3 DNA sequence: TGTGCCAGCAGCTTGACTAGGCAAGAGACCCAGTACTTC. Translating gives CASSLTRQETQYF.

This clonotype occurred many times. This sequence joins TRBV28 and TRBJ1-1, with no clear D. Germline values: CDR1 MDHEN, CDR2 SYDVKM. The CDR3 sequence is 12 residues long. V was clipped by 3 bases and J by 3 bases, with 5 bases between them. The CDR3 nucleotides are TGTGCCAGCAGTTTGGTTTACACTGAAGCTTTCTTT. Translated, it gives CASSLVYTEAFF.